The T cell receptor beta chain under discussion was sequenced for a study of blood T cells in healthy people across ages (dated by TCRdb to between 2014 and 2016). About the study as a whole: In model experiments, template switching captured roughly one uniquely barcoded TCR beta cDNA molecule for every two T cells. The study measured age-related changes in TCR beta repertoire diversity using deep sequencing normalized with unique cDNA molecular identifiers. Four age groups were formed from the donors: young (average approximately 15 years), middle-aged (less than 40), aged (under 70) and long-lived (about 75). Two additional independent replicas of 1 million unique cDNA reads from the same blood draw were analyzed for two donors (one aged 18 to 30 and one aged 80 or older). To avoid experimental bias, donors of different ages were spread randomly across the sequencing lanes.

The CDR3 starts with the cysteine, ends with the phenylalanine, and has 16 residues. Of all the DNA, just the CDR3 is kept, 48 bases in frame from base 1. Sequences SNHLY (CDR1) and FYNNEI (CDR2) are obtained from the germline V gene. Germline trimming: 6 bases from V, 0 bases from J; junction bases outside gene matches: 5. The 35 to 40 donors, aged 6 to 90 years, were systemically healthy Caucasian individuals from Russia. Approximately 11 milliliters of peripheral blood were drawn from each donor into EDTA-treated Vacutainer tubes. Ficoll-Paque density-gradient centrifugation was used to isolate PBMCs, with at least 6 million per sample. Trizol reagent was used to extract total RNA from the PBMCs, yielding at least 6 micrograms per sample. For every donor, flow cytometry on a PBMC aliquot measured the percentage of naive CD45RAhigh/CD27high T cells. Preparation of the library involved 5' RACE. Sequencing took place on an Illumina HiSeq 2500. A second 7 to 11 cycle PCR used a sample-barcoded 5' primer and a J-beta primer mix. A template-switch 5' adaptor carrying 12 random nucleotides introduced a unique molecular identifier onto each TCR beta cDNA molecule. At least 3 million CDR3-containing paired-end reads were obtained from each sample. First-strand cDNA synthesis was performed from all RNA using the Mint cDNA synthesis kit, with priming by a TRBC-specific oligonucleotide. Following uracil-DNA glycosylase treatment, all cDNA underwent a first 18-cycle PCR with the universal primers M1SS and BC2_uni_R. On the authors' methods: Each sample was normalized by randomly selecting 1 million high-quality reads, each carrying a distinct molecular identifier. Instead of being binned into consensus sequences, reads with shared molecular identifiers were discarded. CDR3 identification, clonotype clustering and error correction used MiTCR with a Q25 quality threshold and the strictest error-elimination algorithm. A nonparametric unseen species model with Euler transformation was used to estimate lower-bound total TCR beta diversity. TCRdb trimmed public reads at Q25 via fastp, called clones via MiXCR and kept in-frame beta chains. Merged by CDR3 protein, the rows form single entries marked with the most common genes and DNA. The V and J calls come from TCRdb's annotation, not from the publication. The sample records hundreds of thousands of distinct CDR3 sequences, roughly 46% of which are singletons. The ten largest clones add up to about a sixth of the sample.

Turning to this clonotype: What this receptor recognizes is not known. The input lacks base qualities; no much larger clone sits a single base away.

Summary of the overall study and its limitations: The percentage of naive T cells measured by flow cytometry correlated strongly with observed TCR beta diversity. Estimates of total diversity based on one million sequenced T cells were regarded as lower bounds and as underestimates. The long-lived group showed more naive CD4+ T cells, fewer expanded clones and increased TCR diversity than the aged group, suggesting age selection. Because profiling used bulk unsorted PBMCs, naive and antigen-experienced compartments could not be compared conclusively. The CMV infection status of donors was not known, potentially confounding age-related changes in expanded clonotypes. Observed TCR beta diversity per million T cells fell roughly linearly with age, and a significant reduction was already apparent by age roughly 40.

Sequencing was performed on blood. The chain links TRBV2 with TRBJ2-4, with TRBD2 matching 10 junction bases. This TCR was recovered from a man older than 75 in good health. The CDR3: CASRELAGLAKNIQYF. The nucleotide sequence is given as TGTGCCAGCAGGGAACTAGCGGGGCTAGCCAAAAACATTCAGTACTTC.